These 27 T cell receptor beta chains came from one sample sequenced in a study of blood T cells in healthy people across ages. Through a sample-barcoded 5' primer and a J-beta primer mix, a second PCR was run for roughly 6 to 12 cycles. MiXCR was run by TCRdb on the 5' RACE reads, yielding one entry per CDR3 protein. Of roughly 730,000 distinct CDR3 sequences listed, just over 55% are singletons. Sequencing was done on a sample of blood. These receptors all come from a man aged 35 to 55 in good health.

This clonotype was observed a handful of times. V usage is TRBV7-2 and J usage is TRBJ2-7; perhaps TRBD2 as D (6 bases). The CDR3 contains 18 residues. Between the trimmed V and J ends, which lost 2 bases and 2 bases, there was a span of 22 bases. The germline CDR1 and CDR2 sequences are SGHTA and FQGNSA. The CDR3 DNA follows: TGTGCCAGCAGCTTAACGCTCAACTATGGCGGGACCGCCTACGAGCAGTACTTC. As protein: CASSLTLNYGGTAYEQYF.

This clonotype was recorded a few times. The chain joins TRBV6-1 to TRBJ1-2, with D possibly being TRBD1 (5 bases). CDR1 is MNHNS and CDR2 is SASEGT in the germline V gene. The CDR3 loop spans 14 amino acids. The ends were cut back, 1 base at V and 7 bases at J, with 13 bases in the middle. The CDR3, as DNA: TGTGCCAGCAGTGAAGGCGGGACCCGTGGTGGCTACACCTTC. As protein: CASSEGGTRGGYTF.

The table lists this clonotype with a few counts. The chain carries TRBV28 and TRBJ2-5, with a weak D call TRBD2 (5 bases). The germline V gene has CDR1 MDHEN and CDR2 SYDVKM. V dropped 11 bases and J dropped 4 bases, with 17 bases sitting between them. The CDR3 totals 13 residues. The CDR3 spells CASERVGIETQYF. CDR3 nucleotide sequence: TGTGCCTCCGAGAGGGTGGGAATAGAGACCCAGTACTTC.

This clonotype has just a few counts. The chain has TRBV6-5 and TRBJ1-6; 7 nucleotides line up with TRBD1. Trimming took 6 bases from V and 7 from J; bases not matched to a gene: 9. Germline V gives CDR1 MNHEY, CDR2 SVGAGI. The CDR3 has 15 amino acids. The chain's CDR3 is CASSVGQVLNSPLHF. CDR3 bases: TGTGCCAGCAGCGTTGGACAGGTTTTGAATTCACCCCTCCACTTT.

The sample holds a few counts of this clonotype. The genes are TRBV4-3 and TRBJ2-3, with TRBD2 matching 8 bases. J gave up 4 bases and V 4 bases, and 7 bases lay outside the gene matches. Germline CDR1 is LGHNA and CDR2 is YSLEER. The CDR3 contains 15 residues. CDR3 protein: CASSPTGTSADTQYF. The CDR3, as DNA: TGCGCCAGCAGCCCGACCGGGACTAGTGCAGATACGCAGTATTTT.

The gene calls are TRBV20-1 and TRBJ1-2, with D unclear. Trimming removed 1 base from V and 4 bases from J, with 16 bases in between. Germline V lookup: CDR1 DFQATT, CDR2 SNEGSKA (reference sequence). The CDR3 has 15 amino acids. CDR3 nucleotide sequence: TGCAGTGCTAGAGGGGTAGAAACGGCGACCTATGGCTACACCTTC. As protein: CSARGVETATYGYTF.

The chain recombines TRBV7-6 with TRBJ2-1; TRBD2 is a possible D gene (5 bases). Per germline, CDR1 SGHVS and CDR2 FNYEAQ. This CDR3 is built from 11 residues. The V end lost 5 bases, the J end lost 11 bases, and 10 bases lay between the germline ends. CDR3: CASSRSEKQFF. The CDR3 bases are TGTGCCAGCAGCCGTAGCGAGAAGCAGTTCTTC. The full variable domain, completed using reference TRBV7-6 and TRBJ2-1, is GAGVSQSPRYKVTKRGQDVALRCDPISGHVSLYWYRQALGQGPEFLTYFNYEAQQDKSGLPNDRFSAERPEGSISTLTIQRTEQRDSAMYRCASSRSEKQFFGPGTRLTVL.

This clonotype was seen once. The CDR3 reads CSASGGPPKNIQYF. CDR3 coding DNA: TGCAGTGCTAGCGGGGGCCCCCCAAAAAACATTCAGTACTTC. The chain combines TRBV20-1 with TRBJ2-4, with D perhaps matching TRBD1 or TRBD2 (6 bases each). Trimming took 3 bases from V and 4 from J, leaving 13 bases between them. The CDR3 runs to 14 residues. Germline V lookup: CDR1 DFQATT, CDR2 SNEGSKA (reference sequence).

This sequence joins TRBV6-2 or TRBV6-3 and TRBJ2-1; D gene ambiguous. The V and J ends lost 3 bases and 8 bases respectively, with 11 bases between them. The germline CDR1 and CDR2 sequences are MNHEY and SVGEGT. The CDR3 is made up of 13 amino acids. The CDR3 region is CASSYSHTDEQFF. The CDR3 coding sequence is TGTGCCAGCAGTTATAGCCATACCGATGAGCAGTTCTTC.

A few counts support this clonotype. The chain employs TRBV3-1 and TRBJ1-2; the match to TRBD1 covers 8 bases. The V and J ends lost 1 base and 6 bases, in that order; junction bases with no gene match: 1. This CDR3 is 13 amino acids long. Looked up from germline, CDR1 is LGHDT and CDR2 is YNNKEL (reference sequence). The CDR3 DNA is TGTGCCAGCAGCCAAGGACAGGGGAATGGCTACACCTTC. Its translation: CASSQGQGNGYTF.

The genes are TRBV9 and TRBJ2-5, with D perhaps TRBD2 (5 bases). V shed 3 bases and J shed 11 bases, with 11 bases lying between them. From germline, CDR1 is SGDLS and CDR2 YYNGEE. This CDR3 contains 11 residues. The CDR3 coding sequence is TGTGCCAGCAGCGCCGGGGATGAGCAGTACTTC. Its protein product is CASSAGDEQYF.

The chain recombines TRBV20-1 with TRBJ2-6; perhaps TRBD2 as D (6 bases). V shed 5 bases and J shed 3 bases, with 11 bases lying between them. CDR3 length: 14 amino acids. CDR1 and CDR2 from the germline V gene are DFQATT and SNEGSKA (reference sequence). CDR3 sequence reads: CSAYTGVGANVLTF. Here the CDR3 DNA reads TGCAGTGCTTACACGGGGGTTGGGGCCAACGTCCTGACTTTC.

This chain links TRBV7-2 with TRBJ2-5; 9 positions agree with TRBD2. The closer fit of TRBJ2-7 to the DNA end suggests the J call may be wrong. The CDR3 length is 17 residues. Germline V CDR1 and CDR2: SGHTA, FQGNSA. CDR3 sequence reads: CASSLGGASGIPYEQYF. The CDR3 DNA reads as TGTGCCAGCAGCTTAGGTGGGGCTAGCGGGATCCCCTACGAGCAGTACTTC.

Details on this clonotype: Compared with germline, one end of the junction differs, possibly owing to a read error. The V call is TRBV11-3, the J call TRBJ2-5, with no clear D. The germline CDR1 and CDR2 sequences are SGHNT and YENEEA. The CDR3 runs to 16 residues. The CDR3 reads CASSLMAGRNQETQYF. CDR3 DNA sequence: TGTGCCAGCAGCTTAATGGCAGGACGTAACCAGGAGACCCAGTACTTC.

This rearrangement joins TRBV13 to TRBJ1-4; D unclear. The CDR3 extends over 17 amino acids. Germline V gene lookup returns CDR1 PRHDT and CDR2 FYEKMQ (reference sequence). V lost 3 bases, J lost 4 bases, and 18 bases lay in between. In DNA form, the CDR3 reads TGTGCCAGCAGCTTGGGCTACCGGAGGATTAATAATGAAAAACTGTTTTTT. It specifies CASSLGYRRINNEKLFF. Full variable domain (outside the CDR3, taken from reference TRBV13 and TRBJ1-4): AAGVIQSPRHLIKEKRETATLKCYPIPRHDTVYWYQQGPGQDPQFLISFYEKMQSDKGSIPDRFSAQQFSDYHSELNMSSLELGDSALYFCASSLGYRRINNEKLFFGSGTQLSVL.

The rearrangement links TRBV20-1 to TRBJ2-1; 10 positions match TRBD1. The CDR3 sequence is 11 residues long. Germline CDR1 is DFQATT and CDR2 is SNEGSKA (reference sequence). V dropped 3 bases and J dropped 11; count of bases not matched to a gene: 1. CDR3: CSARGQGKQFF. CDR3 nucleotide sequence: TGCAGTGCTAGGGGACAGGGGAAGCAGTTCTTC.

The V gene is TRBV12-3 or TRBV12-4, the J gene TRBJ1-2, with D tentatively TRBD1 (5 bases). Between the trimmed V and J ends, which lost 0 bases and 3 bases, there was a span of 8 bases. The CDR3 has 14 amino acids. CDR3 coding DNA: TGTGCCAGCAGTTTAGCCAGGGAGGACTATGGCTACACCTTC. It specifies CASSLAREDYGYTF.

This clonotype has just a few counts. This chain links TRBV29-1 with TRBJ2-1; D is unresolved. The ends were cut back, 7 bases at V and 0 bases at J, with 13 bases in the middle. Germline loops: CDR1 SQVTM, CDR2 ANQGSEA. This CDR3 is built from 14 residues. This CDR3 reads CSAIDWASYNEQFF. Written as DNA, the CDR3 is TGCAGCGCCATAGACTGGGCCTCCTACAATGAGCAGTTCTTC.

The rearrangement uses TRBV6-5 and TRBJ2-4; 12 positions agree with TRBD2. Germline V CDR1 and CDR2: MNHEY, SVGAGI. V shed 4 bases and J 1 base; nucleotides not matched to a gene: 8. The CDR3 covers 18 residues. DNA of the CDR3: TGTGCCAGCAGTTTGGGACTAGCGGGTGTAGGGGCCAAAAACATTCAGTACTTC. Translated, it gives CASSLGLAGVGAKNIQYF.

This clonotype was observed a few times. This chain connects TRBV6-1 to TRBJ1-6; the D is unclear. V lost 7 bases and J lost 14, with 21 bases in between. Germline V CDR1 and CDR2: MNHNS, SASEGT. The CDR3 sequence is 14 residues long. The CDR3 loop reads CASIRTAANLALHF. CDR3 DNA: TGTGCCAGCATCAGGACCGCCGCTAACTTGGCCCTCCACTTT.

The chain couples TRBV7-2 to TRBJ2-7; D not resolved. There are 17 residues in the CDR3. Germline loops: CDR1 SGHTA, CDR2 FQGNSA. The V end was cut by 4 bases, the J end by 2 bases, with 21 bases between. CDR3 amino acids: CASSSSLLDGETYEQYF. CDR3 nucleotide sequence: TGTGCCAGCAGCTCATCGCTACTGGACGGAGAGACCTACGAGCAGTACTTC.

The V gene is TRBV4-3, the J gene TRBJ2-2; D is unclear. Germline lookup yields CDR1 LGHNA and CDR2 YSLEER. V gave up 1 base and J gave up 4 bases, with 7 bases separating them. This CDR3 has 14 residues. CDR3 region: CASSQGSRTGELFF. The CDR3 nucleotides are TGCGCCAGCAGCCAAGGATCTCGCACCGGGGAGCTGTTTTTT.

This clonotype was counted between two and nine times. The rearrangement joins TRBV29-1 to TRBJ2-5, with D unresolved. CDR1 is SQVTM and CDR2 is ANQGSEA in the germline V gene. CDR3 length: 10 amino acids. The V end was cut by 6 bases, the J end by 3 bases, with 5 bases between. The CDR3 DNA reads as TGCAGCGTGTACGAAGAGACCCAGTACTTC. Translating gives CSVYEETQYF.

This chain joins TRBV12-3 or TRBV12-4 and TRBJ2-5; D is perhaps TRBD1 (6 bases). V lost 6 bases, J lost 4 bases, and 15 bases lay in between. The CDR3 length is 14 residues. In DNA, the CDR3 is TGTGCCAGCAGAGGCCCGAGGGGGAGAGAGACCCAGTACTTC. This encodes CASRGPRGRETQYF.

The chain carries TRBV6-2 or TRBV6-3 and TRBJ2-4, with TRBD1 identical over 8 bases. This CDR3 contains 16 residues. Per the germline V gene, CDR1 is MNHEY and CDR2 is SVGEGT. V shed 2 bases and J 3 bases; nucleotides not matched to a gene: 6. The CDR3 bases are TGTGCCAGCAGTTACCAGGGGGCGGTCGTCAAAAACATTCAGTACTTC. Translation: CASSYQGAVVKNIQYF.

The genes are TRBV7-2 and TRBJ2-1, with 11 positions matching TRBD2. V trimming: 7 bases; J trimming: 4 bases; junction bases outside the gene matches: 3. Germline V gives CDR1 SGHTA, CDR2 FQGNSA. The CDR3 consists of 14 residues. The CDR3 bases are TGTGCCAGCACAATAGCGGGGGGGTACAATGAGCAGTTCTTC. Residues: CASTIAGGYNEQFF.

The rearrangement uses TRBV7-3 and TRBJ2-1; a possible D gene is TRBD2 (5 bases). Trimming stripped 4 bases from V and 3 bases from J, with 13 bases between. Germline V CDR1 and CDR2: SGHTA, FQGTGA. The CDR3 spans 15 residues. The CDR3 nucleotides read TGTGCCAGCAGCTCAGACGGGAACATCTACAATGAGCAGTTCTTC. Translating gives CASSSDGNIYNEQFF. The entire variable domain, with the rest obtained from reference TRBV7-3 and TRBJ2-1, is as follows: GAGVSQTPSNKVTEKGKYVELRCDPISGHTALYWYRQSLGQGPEFLIYFQGTGAADDSGLPNDRFFAVRPEGSVSTLKIQRTERGDSAVYLCASSSDGNIYNEQFFGPGTRLTVL.